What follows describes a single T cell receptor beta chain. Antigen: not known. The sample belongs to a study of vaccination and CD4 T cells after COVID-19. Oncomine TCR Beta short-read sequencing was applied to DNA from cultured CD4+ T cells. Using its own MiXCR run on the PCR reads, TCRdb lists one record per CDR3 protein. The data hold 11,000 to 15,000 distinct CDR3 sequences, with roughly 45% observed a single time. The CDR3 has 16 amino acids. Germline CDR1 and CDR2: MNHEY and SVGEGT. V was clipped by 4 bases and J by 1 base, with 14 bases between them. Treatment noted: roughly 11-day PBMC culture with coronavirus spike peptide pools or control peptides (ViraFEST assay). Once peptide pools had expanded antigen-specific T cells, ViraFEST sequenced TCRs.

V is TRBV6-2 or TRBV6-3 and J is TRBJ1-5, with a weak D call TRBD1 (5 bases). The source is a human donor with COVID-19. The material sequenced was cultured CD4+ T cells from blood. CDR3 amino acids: CASSSRASGSNQPQHF. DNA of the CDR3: TGTGCCAGCAGTTCCCGGGCCTCAGGGAGCAATCAGCCCCAGCATTTT.